Below, 29 T cell receptor beta chains from the same sample are listed, as sequenced in a study of OX40 agonist ivuxolimab in advanced cancers. The data were produced by immunoSEQ multiplex PCR, yet TCRdb's version contains in-frame clones alone and is incomplete. The data show some 70,000 clones, around 90% seen once. The sequencing here drew on CD4+ or CD8+ T cells sorted from blood, taken in a trial of the OX40 agonist ivuxolimab. Receptors were obtained from an adult with an advanced solid tumor such as melanoma, head and neck, liver or kidney cancer.

This chain connects TRBV7-3 to TRBJ2-1, with D perhaps matching TRBD2 (6 bases). CDR3 length: 17 amino acids. CDR1 SGHTA and CDR2 FQGTGA come from the germline V gene. The V gene lost 1 base and the J gene lost 7 bases, with 20 bases spanning the gap. The CDR3 DNA reads TGTGCCAGCAGCTTAATGTTACAGCCGGGACTCCTAAATGAGCAGTTCTTC. This codes for CASSLMLQPGLLNEQFF.

The genes are TRBV5-1 and TRBJ2-3; 9 positions match TRBD2. V was pared by 6 bases and J by 4 bases, with 9 bases of the junction left unmatched. Germline assignment: CDR1 SGHRS and CDR2 YFSETQ. The length of the CDR3 is 15 residues. DNA for the CDR3: TGCGCCAGCATTCCGGAGGCTAGCGGGGCAGATACGCAGTATTTT. Its protein product is CASIPEASGADTQYF.

Concerning this clone itself: A junction end diverges from the germline sequence, so it may reflect a read error. This rearrangement joins TRBV7-3 to TRBJ2-1; D is ambiguous. The CDR3 has 16 amino acids. Germline V lookup: CDR1 SGHTA, CDR2 FQGTGA. The CDR3 nucleotides read TGTGTCAGCAGCCCGGACCCGAGTGGGAATTACAATGAGCAGTTCTTC. Its protein is CVSSPDPSGNYNEQFF.

The CDR3: CASSLTGPQETQYF. DNA for the CDR3: TGTGCCAGCAGCCTGACAGGGCCCCAAGAGACCCAGTACTTC. This sequence joins TRBV11-2 and TRBJ2-5; 7 nucleotides align to TRBD1. The CDR3 consists of 14 residues. J lost 1 base, V lost 5 bases, and 4 bases had no gene match. The V gene's germline CDR1 is SGHAT and CDR2 FQNNGV. The variable domain in full, completed from reference TRBV11-2 and TRBJ2-5, reads EAGVAQSPRYKIIEKRQSVAFWCNPISGHATLYWYQQILGQGPKLLIQFQNNGVVDDSQLPKDRFSAERLKGVDSTLKIQPAKLEDSAVYLCASSLTGPQETQYFGPGTRLLVL.

The V gene is TRBV29-1, the J gene TRBJ2-1, with 13 nucleotides matching TRBD2. V lost 7 bases and J lost 7; bases outside the gene matches: 7. The germline V gene has CDR1 SQVTM and CDR2 ANQGSEA. The CDR3 spans 14 residues. The CDR3 DNA reads as TGCAGCGCAGTGACTAGCGGGGGGAGAAATGAGCAGTTCTTC. Amino acid sequence: CSAVTSGGRNEQFF.

For the CDR3, the DNA is TGTGCCAGCTCAGCTGGGACAGGGGAATATGGCTACACCTTC. Translating gives CASSAGTGEYGYTF. The chain links TRBV18 to TRBJ1-2, with TRBD1 identical over 10 bases. The V gene end was trimmed by 5 bases and the J gene end by 5 bases; junction bases not matched to a gene: 5. CDR1 is KGHSH and CDR2 is LQKENI in the germline V gene. The CDR3 contains 14 residues. Using reference TRBV18 and TRBJ1-2 for the parts outside the CDR3, the full variable domain is NAGVMQNPRHLVRRRGQEARLRCSPMKGHSHVYWYRQLPEEGLKFMVYLQKENIIDESGMPKERFSAEFPKEGPSILRIQQVVRGDSAAYFCASSAGTGEYGYTFGSGTRLTVV.

The chain combines TRBV7-9 with TRBJ1-2; no clear D. V lost 3 bases and J 2 bases, leaving 7 bases between the germline ends. There are 13 residues in the CDR3. CDR1 SEHNR and CDR2 FQNEAQ come from the germline V gene (reference sequence). Written as DNA, the CDR3 is TGTGCCAGCAGCTTTGCTCAAAACTATGGCTACACCTTC. Translating gives CASSFAQNYGYTF. Full variable domain (outside the CDR3, taken from reference TRBV7-9 and TRBJ1-2): DTGVSQNPRHKITKRGQNVTFRCDPISEHNRLYWYRQTLGQGPEFLTYFQNEAQLEKSRLLSDRFSAERPKGSFSTLEIQRTEQGDSAMYLCASSFAQNYGYTFGSGTRLTVV.

This clone was seen just once. The DNA of the CDR3 is TGTGCCAGCAGTTTGGACTGGGGGGGAGCCGGGGAGCTGTTTTTT. Translated, it gives CASSLDWGGAGELFF. The chain combines TRBV6-5 with TRBJ2-2; 7 positions agree with TRBD2. CDR3 length: 15 residues. V was pared by 4 bases and J by 6 bases, with 8 bases of the junction left unmatched. Germline loops: CDR1 MNHEY, CDR2 SVGAGI.

This clone showed up just a few times. The V call is TRBV7-8, the J call TRBJ1-5; the D gene is possibly TRBD1 (6 bases). Germline CDR1 reads SGHVS; CDR2 reads FQNEAQ. Trimming stripped 1 base from V and 2 bases from J, with 15 bases between. The CDR3 extends over 17 amino acids. CDR3: CASSLVAQGSGNQPQHF. The CDR3 DNA reads TGTGCCAGCAGCTTAGTTGCACAGGGCTCGGGCAATCAGCCCCAGCATTTT.

This sequence joins TRBV5-1 and TRBJ2-7; 7 positions match TRBD1. Germline V gene lookup returns CDR1 SGHRS and CDR2 YFSETQ. The V segment lost 3 bases and the J segment 2 bases; nucleotides outside the gene matches: 5. CDR3 length equals 14 residues. CDR3 sequence reads: CASSYWDSPYEQYF. The CDR3 DNA sequence: TGCGCCAGCAGCTACTGGGACAGCCCCTACGAGCAGTACTTC.

V gene TRBV18 combines with J gene TRBJ1-1, with 8 nucleotides matching TRBD1. This CDR3 spans 13 amino acids. The V segment lost 6 bases and the J segment 3 bases; nucleotides outside the gene matches: 3. From germline, CDR1 is KGHSH and CDR2 LQKENI. In nucleotides, the CDR3 is TGTGCCAGCTCGCCGACAGGGGACACTGAAGCTTTCTTT. This gives the protein CASSPTGDTEAFF. Supplemented by reference TRBV18 and TRBJ1-1, the full variable domain reads NAGVMQNPRHLVRRRGQEARLRCSPMKGHSHVYWYRQLPEEGLKFMVYLQKENIIDESGMPKERFSAEFPKEGPSILRIQQVVRGDSAAYFCASSPTGDTEAFFGQGTRLTVV.

This chain connects TRBV2 to TRBJ2-5; 7 positions agree with TRBD1. The CDR3 length is 15 residues. With 10 bases clipped from V and 5 bases from J, the junction kept 16 bases outside the gene matches. The germline gives CDR1 SNHLY, CDR2 FYNNEI. CDR3 DNA: TGTGCCAACCAAAACCGACAGGGTCTAGGGGAGACCCAGTACTTC. Protein product: CANQNRQGLGETQYF.

The chain couples TRBV6-1 to TRBJ2-7, with 10 bases lining up with TRBD2. The germline V gene has CDR1 MNHNS and CDR2 SASEGT. The CDR3 has 13 amino acids. Trimming took 4 bases from V and 6 from J; bases not matched to a gene: 3. CDR3 bases: TGTGCCAGCAGTGCACTAGCGGGGTCCGAGCAGTACTTC. The encoded protein is CASSALAGSEQYF.

The chain uses TRBV2 and TRBJ2-5, with 7 positions matching TRBD1. V trimming: 7 bases; J trimming: 3 bases; junction bases outside the gene matches: 8. Germline CDR1 SNHLY, CDR2 FYNNEI. This CDR3 comprises 14 residues. CDR3 sequence: CASKRWQGEETQYF. The CDR3, as DNA: TGTGCCAGCAAGAGGTGGCAGGGGGAAGAGACCCAGTACTTC.

V and J are TRBV18 and TRBJ2-2; 7 bases line up with TRBD2. This CDR3 is built from 16 residues. The junction had 4 bases not matched to a gene; V was cut back by 2 bases and J by 1 base. Per germline, CDR1 KGHSH and CDR2 LQKENI. In DNA form, the CDR3 reads TGTGCCAGCTCACCAAATGGGAGGGAGAACACCGGGGAGCTGTTTTTT. Translated: CASSPNGRENTGELFF.

The chain couples TRBV6-1 to TRBJ2-1, with D perhaps assigned TRBD1 or TRBD2 (5 bases each). Germline assignment: CDR1 MNHNS and CDR2 SASEGT. The CDR3 is 16 amino acids. V was pared by 0 bases and J by 0 bases, with 9 bases between. The CDR3 region has the DNA TGTGCCAGCAGTGAAGCTGGGGGACGCTCCTACAATGAGCAGTTCTTC. It yields the protein CASSEAGGRSYNEQFF.

The V call is TRBV15, the J call TRBJ1-1; D ambiguous. Germline V gives CDR1 LNHNV, CDR2 YYDKDF (reference sequence). The germline V and J ends were trimmed by 0 bases and 4 bases, with 12 bases remaining between them. This CDR3 is built from 15 residues. DNA of the CDR3: TGTGCCACCAGCAGAGATCTGGTAGTGGGCACTGAAGCTTTCTTT. Translating gives CATSRDLVVGTEAFF.

The chain is built from TRBV11-2 and TRBJ2-2; 9 bases align to TRBD1. The CDR3 length is 16 residues. Germline CDR1 is SGHAT and CDR2 is FQNNGV. V was clipped by 6 bases and J by 2 bases; unmatched bases: 7. The CDR3 sequence is CASRSPGQGNTGELFF. For the CDR3, the DNA is TGTGCCAGCAGGTCCCCGGGACAGGGCAACACCGGGGAGCTGTTTTTT.

The rearrangement uses TRBV5-4 and TRBJ2-2, with 9 bases aligning to TRBD1. The CDR3 contains 15 residues. V trimming: 4 bases; J trimming: 7 bases; junction bases outside the gene matches: 8. Looked up from germline, CDR1 is SGHNT and CDR2 is YYREEE (reference sequence). The CDR3 DNA follows: TGTGCCAGCAGCGCAACGACAGGGGGAATCGGGGAGCTGTTTTTT. This encodes CASSATTGGIGELFF.

V and J are TRBV18 and TRBJ2-7, with TRBD2 matching over 13 bases. Germline assignment: CDR1 KGHSH and CDR2 LQKENI. This CDR3 has 16 residues. With 3 bases clipped from V and 5 bases from J, the junction kept 7 bases outside the gene matches. CDR3 DNA: TGTGCCAGCTCACCCCCCGGGACTAGCGGGACCCACGAGCAGTACTTC. The encoded protein is CASSPPGTSGTHEQYF.

The chain combines TRBV6-6 with TRBJ1-2; tentatively, D is TRBD1 (6 bases). This CDR3 is built from 14 residues. V lost 0 bases to trimming and J lost 5 bases, with 10 bases between them. Per germline, CDR1 MNHNY and CDR2 SVGAGI (reference sequence). The CDR3 spells CASSYSAGDYGYTF. CDR3 in DNA: TGTGCCAGCAGTTACTCCGCAGGGGATTATGGCTACACCTTC.

The chain combines TRBV6-5 with TRBJ1-2; D gene unclear. V lost 4 bases and J 3 bases, leaving 9 bases between the germline ends. The CDR3 totals 13 residues. Germline V CDR1 and CDR2: MNHEY, SVGAGI. The chain's CDR3 is CASSSLDYYGYTF. CDR3 in DNA: TGTGCCAGCAGTTCCCTCGATTACTATGGCTACACCTTC.

The chain recombines TRBV6-5 with TRBJ1-5; D may be TRBD1 (5 bases). CDR1 and CDR2 from the germline V gene are MNHEY and SVGAGI. This CDR3 region has 15 residues. Deletions cut 0 bases from V and 7 bases from J, with 13 bases between. The chain's CDR3 is CASSYSRGTGQPQHF. For the CDR3, the DNA is TGTGCCAGCAGTTACTCGAGAGGGACGGGGCAGCCCCAGCATTTT.

This chain links TRBV4-1 with TRBJ1-4, with D maybe TRBD1 (6 bases). V was shortened by 4 bases and J by 5 bases, with 8 bases between the two germline ends. Germline loops: CDR1 MGHRA, CDR2 YSYEKL. The CDR3 consists of 13 residues. This chain's CDR3 is CASSRGPNEKLFF. The CDR3 DNA sequence: TGCGCCAGCAGCCGGGGGCCAAATGAAAAACTGTTTTTT.

The rearrangement uses TRBV5-5 and TRBJ2-7; D not certain. V dropped 1 base and J dropped 5 bases, with 10 bases sitting between them. Germline V lookup: CDR1 SGHKS, CDR2 YYEKEE (reference sequence). The CDR3 extends over 13 amino acids. CDR3 DNA: TGTGCCAGCAGCTTGTTACCCGTCGACGAGCAGTACTTC. Its protein is CASSLLPVDEQYF.

This clone was found once. V gene TRBV20-1 combines with J gene TRBJ2-1; D is ambiguous. V lost 3 bases, J lost 6 bases, and 6 bases lay in between. The germline gives CDR1 DFQATT, CDR2 SNEGSKA (reference sequence). CDR3 length: 11 amino acids. The CDR3 DNA is TGCAGTGCTAGCAAGCCCAATGAGCAGTTCTTC. Translation: CSASKPNEQFF.

The chain has TRBV18 and TRBJ1-1, with TRBD1 identical over 9 bases. Germline trimming cut 1 base from V and 1 base from J; bases unmatched to any gene: 4. Germline-derived CDR1 and CDR2 are KGHSH and LQKENI. The CDR3 consists of 16 residues. This CDR3 is CASSPLPGQGNTEAFF. For the CDR3, the DNA is TGTGCCAGCTCACCACTACCGGGACAGGGGAACACTGAAGCTTTCTTT.

This chain uses TRBV2 with TRBJ2-3; 8 nucleotides agree with TRBD1. J gave up 4 bases and V 6 bases, and 9 bases lay outside the gene matches. The V gene's germline CDR1 is SNHLY and CDR2 FYNNEI. The CDR3 has 15 amino acids. CDR3 loop: CASRPRGRSADTQYF. The CDR3, as DNA: TGTGCCAGCAGACCCAGGGGGCGGTCCGCAGATACGCAGTATTTT. Supplemented by reference TRBV2 and TRBJ2-3, the full variable domain reads EPEVTQTPSHQVTQMGQEVILRCVPISNHLYFYWYRQILGQKVEFLVSFYNNEISEKSEIFDDQFSVERPDGSNFTLKIRSTKLEDSAMYFCASRPRGRSADTQYFGPGTRLTVL.

V is TRBV10-3 and J is TRBJ1-2; D remains ambiguous. Looked up from germline, CDR1 is ENHRY and CDR2 is SYGVKD. This CDR3 spans 12 amino acids. Between the trimmed V and J ends, which lost 3 bases and 5 bases, there was a span of 7 bases. CDR3 DNA: TGTGCCATCAGTGAAACGTCTTATGGCTACACCTTC. Protein sequence: CAISETSYGYTF.